Included here is one T cell receptor beta chain sequence, with context. This sample stems from a study of OX40 agonist ivuxolimab in advanced cancers. The V gene's germline CDR1 is SGDLS and CDR2 YYNGEE. This CDR3 is built from 15 residues. The germline V and J ends were trimmed by 4 bases and 0 bases, with 11 bases remaining between them. The table came from immunoSEQ multiplex PCR; TCRdb's copy has only in-frame clones and leaves some out. The sample holds around 95,000 clones, 90% seen once. The TCR was taken from an adult with an advanced solid tumor such as melanoma, head and neck, liver or kidney cancer. Material: CD4+ or CD8+ T cells sorted from blood, obtained in a trial of the OX40 agonist ivuxolimab. The genes are TRBV9 and TRBJ1-3, with D tentatively TRBD1 (6 bases). CDR3 sequence reads: CASSPRGPSGNTIYF. In DNA, the CDR3 is TGTGCCAGCAGCCCCCGGGGGCCCTCTGGAAACACCATATATTTT.